The 9 T cell receptor beta chains below were found in one sample sequenced in a study of graft-versus-host responses after intestinal transplantation. The antigens these receptors bind are not known. TCRdb's table, derived via immunoSEQ multiplex PCR, lists solely in-frame clones and lacks some. The repertoire holds approximately 70,000 clones, with about 80% as singletons. The sample was unstimulated CD4+ T cells sorted from spleen or lymph node cells, taken before transplant. Receptor source: a human donor who was the organ donor for an intestinal transplant.

The chain joins TRBV6-6 to TRBJ1-5, with D possibly matching TRBD1 (6 bases). The CDR3 runs to 13 residues. V was cut by 2 bases and J by 7 bases, with 9 bases left in between. CDR1 is MNHNY and CDR2 is SVGAGI in the germline V gene (reference sequence). The CDR3 DNA reads TGTGCCAGCAGTTACGGCGGGGGCCAGCCCCAGCATTTT. Translation gives CASSYGGGQPQHF.

The rearrangement uses TRBV10-3 and TRBJ1-1, with D hard to call. Germline assignment: CDR1 ENHRY and CDR2 SYGVKD. The CDR3 runs 13 residues. Between the trimmed V and J ends, which lost 6 bases and 6 bases, there was a span of 14 bases. CDR3 in amino acids: CAISPDGRAEAFF. The DNA for the CDR3 is TGTGCCATCAGCCCGGACGGGAGGGCTGAAGCTTTCTTT.

CDR3 sequence (DNA): TGTGCCAGCAGCTTCTCCCGACTAGCGGGGCCCTCAGATACGCAGTATTTT. It translates to CASSFSRLAGPSDTQYF. The chain combines TRBV5-5 with TRBJ2-3; TRBD2 matches 11 bases. The germline gives CDR1 SGHKS, CDR2 YYEKEE (reference sequence). Trimming cost V 2 bases and J 4 bases; bases outside gene matches: 9. The CDR3 runs 17 residues.

V and J are TRBV28 and TRBJ1-4; 8 bases align to TRBD1. CDR1 and CDR2 (germline): MDHEN, SYDVKM. The V gene end was trimmed by 4 bases and the J gene end by 17 bases; junction bases not matched to a gene: 15. The CDR3 has 14 amino acids. DNA for the CDR3: TGTGCCAGCAGTTCCGGACAGGGTAGAATTGTTTCCTTTTTT. As protein: CASSSGQGRIVSFF. Full variable domain (remainder filled in from reference TRBV28 and TRBJ1-4): DVKVTQSSRYLVKRTGEKVFLECVQDMDHENMFWYRQDPGLGLRLIYFSYDVKMKEKGDIPEGYSVSREKKERFSLILESASTNQTSMYLCASSSGQGRIVSFFGSGTQLSVL.

This clone was recorded a few times. Within the sample, other DNA sequences also encode this same CDR3. DNA for the CDR3: TGTGCCAGCAGCGTTTACGGCGGCACCGGGGAGCTGTTTTTT. Translating it yields CASSVYGGTGELFF. The rearrangement uses TRBV9 and TRBJ2-2; D is uncertain. Germline V gives CDR1 SGDLS, CDR2 YYNGEE. Trimming left V 2 bases short and J 4 bases short, with 9 bases between. The CDR3 is made up of 14 amino acids.

This CDR3 is CASSPRTGSGNTIYF. The CDR3 DNA reads as TGTGCCAGCAGTCCAAGGACAGGGTCTGGAAACACCATATATTTT. The chain joins TRBV27 to TRBJ1-3, with 8 bases that match TRBD1. V shed 5 bases, J shed 1 base, and the junction held 4 bases outside the gene matches. The CDR3 runs to 15 residues. Germline values: CDR1 MNHEY, CDR2 SMNVEV (reference sequence).

The table lists this clone with a few counts. The gene calls are TRBV19 and TRBJ1-6, with D possibly being TRBD1 (6 bases). Germline CDR1 LNHDA, CDR2 SQIVND (reference sequence). Deletions cut 3 bases from V and 9 bases from J, with 12 bases between. The CDR3 is 14 amino acids. The CDR3 DNA reads as TGTGCCAGTAGTATTGGACAGAAGGGTTCACCCCTCCACTTT. This gives the protein CASSIGQKGSPLHF.

This clone has a single count. The CDR3 region has the DNA TGTGCCAGTAGTATACCCCTTAGGGGTGGGGCGCGATATGGCTACACCTTC. The encoded protein is CASSIPLRGGARYGYTF. The chain links TRBV19 to TRBJ1-2; D might be TRBD1 (5 bases). Trimming removed 2 bases at V and 5 bases at J, with 21 bases between. Germline lookup yields CDR1 LNHDA and CDR2 SQIVND (reference sequence). The CDR3 contains 17 residues. Filled out from reference TRBV19 and TRBJ1-2, the complete variable domain reads DGGITQSPKYLFRKEGQNVTLSCEQNLNHDAMYWYRQDPGQGLRLIYYSQIVNDFQKGDIAEGYSVSREKKESFPLTVTSAQKNPTAFYLCASSIPLRGGARYGYTFGSGTRLTVV.

The chain is built from TRBV10-2 and TRBJ1-2; TRBD1 matches 7 bases. Per the germline V gene, CDR1 is WSHSY and CDR2 is SAAADI. The trim removed 6 bases at V and 5 bases at J, leaving 18 bases unmatched. CDR3 length: 17 residues. CDR3 residues: CASRIRQGLSELYGYTF. DNA of the CDR3: TGCGCCAGCAGGATCCGACAGGGTCTCTCGGAGTTGTATGGCTACACCTTC.